This is a list of T cell receptor beta chains from one sample in a study of T cell clones after liver transplantation. Method: immunoSEQ multiplex PCR; TCRdb's copy keeps in-frame clones and lacks some. This repertoire shows some 120,000 clones, about nine tenths found once; its top ten account for around 0.8%. Sequenced material: CD4+ T cells from blood, taken 12 months after liver transplant. The receptors derive from a human patient who received a liver transplant. Some T cells here may be from the graft donor. Both conserved end residues are trimmed from each CDR3. Rows may omit the clone size; those that give it use once, few, many or a size class.

>TRBV7-3|TRBJ2-5|13|-
ASSRTGQTRETQY
>TRBV5-1|TRBJ2-3|14|-
ASSFAGTGSTDTQY
>TRBV28|TRBJ2-7|14|-
ASSLLAGDSPYEQY
>TRBV28|TRBJ2-3|13|-
ASVLSPGRTDTQY
>TRBV9|TRBJ1-1|12|-
ASSVGQSRGVAF
>TRBV5-4|TRBJ2-6|16|-
ASSLVRDSISGANVLT
>TRBV2|TRBJ1-2|12|-
ASSEVGQPYGYT
>TRBV5-1|TRBJ2-1|17|-
ASSLTGTSGRTYYNEQF
>TRBV9|TRBJ2-7|11|-
ASSVRVKDEQY
>TRBV2|TRBJ1-2|11|-
ASSEEGSGGYT
>TRBV2|TRBJ1-5|11|many
ASKGPNNQPQH
>TRBV4-3|TRBJ2-3|14|few
ASSQGNGLTKDTQY
>TRBV19|TRBJ2-6|12|once
ATTDPSGANVLT
>TRBV7-6|TRBJ2-7|13|-
ASSRGQGQGYEQY
>TRBV20-1|TRBJ1-1|9|-
SARGDLEAF
>TRBV28|TRBJ2-7|11|-
ASFTPNSGEQY
>TRBV2|TRBJ2-1|14|-
ASSDLAGRGYNEQF
>TRBV7-3|TRBJ2-5|13|-
ASSPHGRRGETQY
>TRBV6-6|TRBJ1-2|12|-
ASRREGANYGYT
>TRBV7-3|TRBJ2-3|12|once
ASSLDGSTDTQY
>TRBV6-1|TRBJ1-2|12|-
ASSEAPIVYGYT
>TRBV29-1|TRBJ1-1|13|-
SASGTGGWDTEAF
>TRBV28|TRBJ2-4|12|once
ASSLRPTGSTQD
>TRBV5-1|TRBJ2-5|14|-
ASSWTRNSLQETQY
>TRBV6-1|TRBJ2-5|12|-
ASSEGLARKTQY
>TRBV5-1|TRBJ1-1|13|-
ASSVDHLMNTEAF
>TRBV9|TRBJ2-7|12|-
ASQRQYTSYEQY
>TRBV11-3|TRBJ2-2|13|-
ASSLDRSLTGELF